This entry is about one TCR beta chain. Its antigen is currently unknown. Here immunoSEQ multiplex PCR was the method, and the copy in TCRdb shows in-frame clones only, minus some. Among hundreds of thousands of clones listed, just over 95% were seen once. CD45RO-negative cells were positively selected for CCR7, leaving out terminally differentiated effector memory CD45RA+ cells. The sample is drawn from a study of shared clonotypes between healthy human individuals. Study conclusions and caveats: Rarefaction exposed incomplete sorted-subset sequencing despite large depth.

The CDR3 totals 11 residues. CDR1 and CDR2 (germline): DFQATT, SNEGSKA (reference sequence). Sequenced sample: naive CD8+ T cells sorted from blood. This clonotype was obtained from a man aged 25 to 40 in good health. This rearrangement joins TRBV20-1 to TRBJ2-1; no firm D call. The CDR3 sequence is CRGGRSDEQFF. CDR3 nucleotides: TGCAGGGGTGGGCGGAGCGATGAGCAGTTCTTC.